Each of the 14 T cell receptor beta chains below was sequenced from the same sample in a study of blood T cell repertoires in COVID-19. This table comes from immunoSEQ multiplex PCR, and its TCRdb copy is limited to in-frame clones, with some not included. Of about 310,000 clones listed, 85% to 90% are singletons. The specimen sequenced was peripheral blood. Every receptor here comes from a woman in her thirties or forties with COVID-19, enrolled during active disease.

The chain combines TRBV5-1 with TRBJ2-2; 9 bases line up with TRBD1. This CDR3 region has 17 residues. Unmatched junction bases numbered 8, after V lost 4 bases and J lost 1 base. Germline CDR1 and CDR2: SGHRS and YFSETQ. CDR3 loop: CASSTLGQGGNTGELFF. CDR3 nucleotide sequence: TGCGCCAGCAGCACCTTGGGACAGGGCGGGAACACCGGGGAGCTGTTTTTT.

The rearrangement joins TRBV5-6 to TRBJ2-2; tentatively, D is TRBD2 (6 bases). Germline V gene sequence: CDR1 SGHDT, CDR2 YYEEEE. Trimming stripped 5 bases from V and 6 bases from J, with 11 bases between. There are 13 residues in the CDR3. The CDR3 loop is CASRWGDAGELFF. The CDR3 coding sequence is TGTGCCAGCAGGTGGGGGGATGCCGGGGAGCTGTTTTTT.

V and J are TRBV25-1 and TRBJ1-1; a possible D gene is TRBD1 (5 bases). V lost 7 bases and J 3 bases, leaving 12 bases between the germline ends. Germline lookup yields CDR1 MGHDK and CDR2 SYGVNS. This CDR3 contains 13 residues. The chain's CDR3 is CASKGAGDTEAFF. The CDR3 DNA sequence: TGTGCCAGCAAAGGGGCGGGAGACACTGAAGCTTTCTTT.

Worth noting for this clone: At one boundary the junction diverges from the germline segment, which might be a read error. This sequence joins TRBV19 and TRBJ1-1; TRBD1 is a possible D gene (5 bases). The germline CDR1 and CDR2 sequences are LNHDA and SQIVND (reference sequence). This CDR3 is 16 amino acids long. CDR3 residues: CTSSFRAGFMNTEAFF. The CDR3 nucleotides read TGTACCAGTAGTTTCCGGGCAGGGTTCATGAACACTGAAGCTTTCTTT. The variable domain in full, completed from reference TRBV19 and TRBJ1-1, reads DGGITQSPKYLFRKEGQNVTLSCEQNLNHDAMYWYRQDPGQGLRLIYYSQIVNDFQKGDIAEGYSVSREKKESFPLTVTSAQKNPTAFYLCTSSFRAGFMNTEAFFGQGTRLTVV.

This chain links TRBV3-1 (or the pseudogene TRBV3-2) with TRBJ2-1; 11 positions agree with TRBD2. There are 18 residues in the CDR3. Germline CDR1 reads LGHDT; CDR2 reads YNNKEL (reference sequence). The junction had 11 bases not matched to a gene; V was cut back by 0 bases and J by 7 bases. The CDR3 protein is CASSQEFRLAGGANEQFF. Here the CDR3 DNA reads TGTGCCAGCAGCCAAGAATTTCGGCTAGCGGGGGGCGCGAATGAGCAGTTCTTC.

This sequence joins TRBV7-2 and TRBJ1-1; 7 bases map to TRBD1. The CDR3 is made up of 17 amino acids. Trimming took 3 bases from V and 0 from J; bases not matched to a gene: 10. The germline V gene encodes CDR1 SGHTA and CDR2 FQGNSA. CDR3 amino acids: CASSLAGGRWVNTEAFF. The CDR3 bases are TGTGCCAGCAGCTTGGCAGGGGGTAGGTGGGTGAACACTGAAGCTTTCTTT.

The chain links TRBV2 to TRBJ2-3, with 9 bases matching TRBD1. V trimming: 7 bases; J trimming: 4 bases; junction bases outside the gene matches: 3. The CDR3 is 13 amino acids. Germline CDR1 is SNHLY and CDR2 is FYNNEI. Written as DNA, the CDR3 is TGTGCCAGCACGGACAGGGGCCCAGATACGCAGTATTTT. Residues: CASTDRGPDTQYF.

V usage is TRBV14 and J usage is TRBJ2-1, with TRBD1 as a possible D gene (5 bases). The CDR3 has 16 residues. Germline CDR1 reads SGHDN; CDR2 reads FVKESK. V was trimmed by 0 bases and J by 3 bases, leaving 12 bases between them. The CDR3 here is CASSQEARQYYNEQFF. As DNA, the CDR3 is TGTGCCAGCAGCCAAGAGGCGAGACAGTACTACAATGAGCAGTTCTTC.

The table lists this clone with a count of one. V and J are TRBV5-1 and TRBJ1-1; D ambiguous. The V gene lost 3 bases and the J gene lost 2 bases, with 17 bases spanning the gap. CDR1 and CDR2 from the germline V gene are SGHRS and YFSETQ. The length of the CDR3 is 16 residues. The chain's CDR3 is CASSSSLRTTNTEAFF. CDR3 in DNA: TGCGCCAGCAGCTCAAGTCTCAGGACTACTAACACTGAAGCTTTCTTT.

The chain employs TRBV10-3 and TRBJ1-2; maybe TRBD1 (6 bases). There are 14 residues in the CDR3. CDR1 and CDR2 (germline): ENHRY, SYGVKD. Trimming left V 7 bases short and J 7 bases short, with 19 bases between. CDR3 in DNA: TGTGCCATCACCGAGGGGGGGTCTATTGCTGGCTACACCTTC. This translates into CAITEGGSIAGYTF.

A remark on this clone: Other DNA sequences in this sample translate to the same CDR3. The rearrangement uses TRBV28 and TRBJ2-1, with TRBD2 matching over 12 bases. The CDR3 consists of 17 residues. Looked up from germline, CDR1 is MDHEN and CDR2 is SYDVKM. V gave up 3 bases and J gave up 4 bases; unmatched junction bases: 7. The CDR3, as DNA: TGTGCCAGCAGTTTTCCGACTAGCGGGAGTTCTTACAATGAGCAGTTCTTC. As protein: CASSFPTSGSSYNEQFF.

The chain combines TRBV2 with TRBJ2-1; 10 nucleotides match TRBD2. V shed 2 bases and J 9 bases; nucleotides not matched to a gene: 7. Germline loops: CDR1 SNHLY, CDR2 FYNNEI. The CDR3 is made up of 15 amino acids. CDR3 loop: CASSEILAGAGEQFF. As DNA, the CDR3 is TGTGCCAGCAGTGAAATCCTAGCGGGAGCGGGTGAGCAGTTCTTC.

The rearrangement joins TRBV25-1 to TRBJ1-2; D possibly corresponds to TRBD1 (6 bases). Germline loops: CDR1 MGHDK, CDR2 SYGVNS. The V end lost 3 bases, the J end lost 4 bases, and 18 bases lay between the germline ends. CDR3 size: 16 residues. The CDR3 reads CASSETPGAGFYGYTF. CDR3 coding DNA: TGTGCCAGCAGTGAGACCCCAGGGGCCGGTTTCTATGGCTACACCTTC.

The CDR3 DNA is TGTGCCGGGGGGAGTTGGCGGGACCAAGAGACCCAGTACTTC. It translates to CAGGSWRDQETQYF. This sequence joins TRBV7-9 and TRBJ2-5; D might be TRBD2 (6 bases). The CDR3 totals 14 residues. Germline V CDR1 and CDR2: SEHNR, FQNEAQ (reference sequence). V was pared by 11 bases and J by 0 bases, with 16 bases between.